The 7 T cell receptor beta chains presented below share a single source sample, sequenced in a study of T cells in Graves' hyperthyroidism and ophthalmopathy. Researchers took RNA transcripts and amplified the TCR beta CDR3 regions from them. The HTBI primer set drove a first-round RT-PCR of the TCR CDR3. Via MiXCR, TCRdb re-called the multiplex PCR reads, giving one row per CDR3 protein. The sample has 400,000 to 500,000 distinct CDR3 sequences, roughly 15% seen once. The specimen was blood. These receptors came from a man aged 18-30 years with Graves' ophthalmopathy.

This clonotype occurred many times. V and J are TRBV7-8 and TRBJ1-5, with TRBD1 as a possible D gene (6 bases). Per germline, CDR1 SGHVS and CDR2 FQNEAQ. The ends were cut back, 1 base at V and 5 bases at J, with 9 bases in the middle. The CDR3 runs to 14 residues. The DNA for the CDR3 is TGTGCCAGCAGCTTAGACAGGGCTGATCAGCCCCAGCATTTT. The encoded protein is CASSLDRADQPQHF.

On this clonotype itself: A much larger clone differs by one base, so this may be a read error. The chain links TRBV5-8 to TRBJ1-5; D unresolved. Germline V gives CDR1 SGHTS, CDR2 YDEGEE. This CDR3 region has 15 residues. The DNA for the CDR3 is TGTGCCGGCAGCCTGGACCAAGGTTCGGTTCAGCCCCAGCATTTT. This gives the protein CAGSLDQGSVQPQHF. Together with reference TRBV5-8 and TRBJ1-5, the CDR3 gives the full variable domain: EAGVTQSPTHLIKTRGQQATLRCSPISGHTSVYWYQQALGLGLQFLLWYDEGEERNRGNFPPRFSGRQFPNYSSELNVNALELEDSALYLCAGSLDQGSVQPQHFGDGTRLSIL.

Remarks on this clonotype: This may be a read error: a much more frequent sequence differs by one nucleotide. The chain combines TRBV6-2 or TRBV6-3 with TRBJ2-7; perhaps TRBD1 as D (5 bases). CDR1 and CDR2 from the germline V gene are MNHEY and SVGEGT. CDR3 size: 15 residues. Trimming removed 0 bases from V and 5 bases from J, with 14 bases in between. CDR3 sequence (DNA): TGTGCCAGCAGTTACTCGAGTGTCTGGGGCCACGAGCAGTACTTC. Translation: CASSYSSVWGHEQYF.

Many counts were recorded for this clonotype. The chain's CDR3 is CASSEAGGTDTQYF. In DNA form, the CDR3 reads TGCGCCAGCAGTGAGGCGGGAGGCACAGATACGCAGTATTTT. The chain uses TRBV10-1 and TRBJ2-3; 7 bases are a match to TRBD2. The CDR3 contains 14 residues. J gave up 1 base and V 2 bases, and 0 bases lay outside the gene matches. Germline V CDR1 and CDR2: WNHNN, SYGVQD (reference sequence).

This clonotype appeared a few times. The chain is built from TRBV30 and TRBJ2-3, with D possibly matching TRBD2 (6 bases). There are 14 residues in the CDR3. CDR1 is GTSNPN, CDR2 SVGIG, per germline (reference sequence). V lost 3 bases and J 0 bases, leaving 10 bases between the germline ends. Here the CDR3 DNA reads TGTGCCTGGAGGGGTCTAGCGAGCACAGATACGCAGTATTTT. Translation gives CAWRGLASTDTQYF.

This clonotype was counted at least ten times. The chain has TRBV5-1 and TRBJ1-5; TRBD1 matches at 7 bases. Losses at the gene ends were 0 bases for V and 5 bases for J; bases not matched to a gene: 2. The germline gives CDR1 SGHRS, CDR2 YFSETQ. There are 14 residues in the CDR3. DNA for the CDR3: TGCGCCAGCAGCTTGGGGCAGGGGGATCAGCCCCAGCATTTT. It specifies CASSLGQGDQPQHF.

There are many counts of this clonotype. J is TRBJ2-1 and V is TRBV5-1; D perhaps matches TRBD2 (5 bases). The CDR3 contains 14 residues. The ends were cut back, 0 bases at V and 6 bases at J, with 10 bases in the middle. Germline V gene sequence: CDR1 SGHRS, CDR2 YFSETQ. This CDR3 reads CASSLELATNEQFF. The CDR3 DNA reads TGCGCCAGCAGCTTGGAGCTAGCCACCAATGAGCAGTTCTTC.